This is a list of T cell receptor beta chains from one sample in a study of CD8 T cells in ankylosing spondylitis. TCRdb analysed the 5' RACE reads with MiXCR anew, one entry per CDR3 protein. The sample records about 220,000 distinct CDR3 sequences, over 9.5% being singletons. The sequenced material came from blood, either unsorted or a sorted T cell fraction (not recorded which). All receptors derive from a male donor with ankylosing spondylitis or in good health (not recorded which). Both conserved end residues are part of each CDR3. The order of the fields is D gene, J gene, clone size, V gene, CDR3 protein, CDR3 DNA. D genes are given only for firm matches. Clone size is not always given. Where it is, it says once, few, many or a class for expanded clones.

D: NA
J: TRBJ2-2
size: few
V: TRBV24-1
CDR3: CATSSPGGNTGELFF
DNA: TGTGCCACCAGCTCCCCTGGCGGGAACACCGGGGAGCTGTTTTTT

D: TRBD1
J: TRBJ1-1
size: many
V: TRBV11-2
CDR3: CASSSTQGATEAFF
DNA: TGTGCCAGCAGCTCGACCCAGGGGGCCACTGAAGCTTTCTTT

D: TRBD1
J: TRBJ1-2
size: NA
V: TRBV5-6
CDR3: CASSQYTQGSNYGYTF
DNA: TGTGCCAGCAGCCAATATACACAGGGGTCTAACTATGGCTACACCTTC

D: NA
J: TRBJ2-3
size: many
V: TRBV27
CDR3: CASSWQGYTDTQYF
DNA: TGTGCCAGCAGTTGGCAGGGATACACAGATACGCAGTATTTT

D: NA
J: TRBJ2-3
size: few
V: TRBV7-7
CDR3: CASSLGSAGSGTDTQYF
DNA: TGTGCTAGCAGCTTGGGTAGCGCGGGATCGGGCACAGATACGCAGTATTTT

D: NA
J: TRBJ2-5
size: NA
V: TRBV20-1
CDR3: CSAEEAETQYF
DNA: TGCAGTGCTGAGGAGGCAGAGACCCAGTACTTC

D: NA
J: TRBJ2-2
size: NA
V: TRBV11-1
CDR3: CATLPYREPDLNTGELFF
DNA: TGTGCCACCCTTCCTTACAGGGAACCCGACCTAAACACCGGGGAGCTGTTTTTT

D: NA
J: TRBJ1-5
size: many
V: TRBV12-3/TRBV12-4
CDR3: CASGLLGGNQPQHF
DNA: TGTGCCAGCGGCCTACTAGGGGGCAATCAGCCCCAGCATTTT

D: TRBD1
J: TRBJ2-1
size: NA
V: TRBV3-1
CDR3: CASSQDQRGRGFF
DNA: TGTGCCAGCAGCCAAGATCAGAGGGGGCGCGGGTTCTTC

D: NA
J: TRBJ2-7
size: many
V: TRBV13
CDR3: CASSLGRGGAYEQYF
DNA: TGTGCCAGCAGCTTAGGCCGTGGGGGGGCGTACGAGCAGTACTTC

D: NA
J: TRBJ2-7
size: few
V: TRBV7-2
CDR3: CASSLGSVEQYF
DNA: TGTGCCAGCAGCTTAGGTTCGGTAGAGCAGTACTTC

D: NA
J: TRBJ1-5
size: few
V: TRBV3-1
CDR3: CASSQRADQPQHF
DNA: TGTGCCAGCAGCCAGAGGGCAGATCAGCCCCAGCATTTT

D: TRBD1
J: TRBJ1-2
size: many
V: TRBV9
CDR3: CASSPDREYGYTF
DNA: TGTGCCAGCAGCCCAGACAGGGAGTATGGCTACACCTTC

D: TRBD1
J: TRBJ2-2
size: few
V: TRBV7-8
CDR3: CASSVGQGGAGELFF
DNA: TGTGCCAGCAGCGTGGGACAGGGAGGGGCCGGGGAGCTGTTTTTT

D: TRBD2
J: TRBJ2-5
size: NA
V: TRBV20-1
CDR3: CSARDGLAGGPGQETQYF
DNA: TGCAGTGCTAGAGACGGCCTAGCGGGGGGGCCGGGACAAGAGACCCAGTACTTC

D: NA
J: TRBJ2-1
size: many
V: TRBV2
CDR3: CASSEEGVHYYNEQFF
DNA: TGTGCCAGCAGTGAGGAGGGGGTCCACTACTACAATGAGCAGTTCTTC

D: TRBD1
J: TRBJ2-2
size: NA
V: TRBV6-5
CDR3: CASSYGIGTGVTGELFF
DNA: TGTGCCAGCAGTTACGGAATCGGGACAGGGGTCACCGGGGAGCTGTTTTTT

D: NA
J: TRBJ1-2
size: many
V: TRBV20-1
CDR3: CLWVQGGQANYGYTF
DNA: TGCCTGTGGGTACAGGGAGGGCAAGCTAACTATGGCTACACCTTC

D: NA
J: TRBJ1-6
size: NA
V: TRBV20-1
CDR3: CSALGGRPSDSLHF
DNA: TGCAGTGCTCTTGGGGGACGGCCGTCTGATTCCCTCCACTTT

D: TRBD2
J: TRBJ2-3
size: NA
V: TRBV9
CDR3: CASSVGLAGGPKDTQYF
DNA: TGTGCCAGCAGCGTGGGACTAGCGGGGGGGCCAAAAGATACGCAGTATTTT

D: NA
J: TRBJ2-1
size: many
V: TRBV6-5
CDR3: CASSSLASRAYNEQFF
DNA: TGTGCCAGCAGTTCCCTAGCTAGCCGCGCCTACAATGAGCAGTTCTTC

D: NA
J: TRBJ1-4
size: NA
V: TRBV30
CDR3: CAWSAQGVREKLFF
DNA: TGTGCCTGGAGCGCTCAGGGAGTTCGCGAAAAACTGTTTTTT

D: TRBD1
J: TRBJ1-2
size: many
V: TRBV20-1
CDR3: CSASAGRQGGYTF
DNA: TGCAGTGCTAGCGCTGGACGACAGGGTGGATACACCTTC

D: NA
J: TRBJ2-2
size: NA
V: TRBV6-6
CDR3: CATSDGGSGELFF
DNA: TGTGCCACCTCCGATGGGGGCTCCGGGGAGCTGTTTTTT

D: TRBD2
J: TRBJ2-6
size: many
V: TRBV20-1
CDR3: CSAGDYFSGANVLTF
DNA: TGCAGTGCTGGGGACTATTTCTCTGGGGCCAACGTCCTGACTTTC

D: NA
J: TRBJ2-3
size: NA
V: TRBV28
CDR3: CASSPDTHTDTHYF
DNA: TGTGCCAGCAGTCCGGACACCCACACAGATACGCACTATTTT

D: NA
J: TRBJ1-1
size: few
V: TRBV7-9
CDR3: CASSSDFGGSEAFF
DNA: TGTGCCAGCAGCTCCGATTTTGGGGGTTCGGAAGCTTTCTTT

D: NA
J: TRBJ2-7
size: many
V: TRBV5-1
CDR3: CASGPDTSAYEQYF
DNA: TGCGCCAGCGGCCCGGACACCTCTGCCTACGAGCAGTACTTC

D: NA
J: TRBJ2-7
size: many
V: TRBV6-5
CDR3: CASSHSGGSEQYF
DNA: TGTGCCAGCAGCCACTCGGGGGGCAGCGAGCAGTACTTC

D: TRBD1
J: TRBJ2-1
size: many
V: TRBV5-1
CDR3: CASSLVGDREGLNEQFF
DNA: TGCGCCAGCAGCTTGGTGGGCGACAGGGAAGGTCTCAATGAGCAGTTCTTC

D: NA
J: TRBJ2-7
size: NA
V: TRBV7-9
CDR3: CASSIQFDEQYF
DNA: TGTGCCAGCAGCATACAATTCGACGAGCAGTACTTC

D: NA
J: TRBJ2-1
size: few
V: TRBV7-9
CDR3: CASSLVLGPNEQFF
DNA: TGTGCCAGCAGCTTAGTCCTGGGGCCCAATGAGCAGTTCTTC

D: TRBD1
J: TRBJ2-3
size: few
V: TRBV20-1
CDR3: CSASSGTDRDTQYF
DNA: TGCAGTGCTTCCTCCGGGACAGACCGAGATACGCAGTATTTT

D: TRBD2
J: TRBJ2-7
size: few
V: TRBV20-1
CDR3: CSAIIGLAGVYHSYEQYF
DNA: TGCAGTGCTATAATCGGACTAGCGGGGGTTTATCATTCCTACGAGCAGTACTTC

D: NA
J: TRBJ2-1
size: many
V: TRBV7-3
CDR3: CASSKDAQSSYNEQFF
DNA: TGTGCCAGCTCCAAAGACGCCCAAAGCTCCTACAATGAGCAGTTCTTC

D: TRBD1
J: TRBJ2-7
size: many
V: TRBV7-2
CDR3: CASSLAGGIDEQYF
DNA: TGTGCCAGCAGCTTAGCAGGGGGCATCGACGAGCAGTACTTC

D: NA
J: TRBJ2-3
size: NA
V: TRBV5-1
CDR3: CASSLSEFSTDTQYF
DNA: TGCGCCAGCAGCTTGAGCGAGTTTAGCACAGATACGCAGTATTTT

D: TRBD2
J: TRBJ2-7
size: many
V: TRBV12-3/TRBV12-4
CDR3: CASSGRTSSGQYF
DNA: TGTGCCAGCAGCGGACGGACTAGTTCGGGGCAGTACTTC

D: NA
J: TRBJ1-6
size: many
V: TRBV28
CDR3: CASSRSRGSPLHF
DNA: TGTGCCAGCAGCCGCTCCAGGGGATCACCCCTCCACTTT

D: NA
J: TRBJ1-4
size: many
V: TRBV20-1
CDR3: CSARDDRKAPF
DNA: TGCAGTGCTAGAGACGATAGAAAGGCGCCTTTT

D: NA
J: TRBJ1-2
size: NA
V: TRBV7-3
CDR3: CASSPNVGADGYTF
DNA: TGTGCCAGCAGCCCTAACGTTGGGGCGGATGGCTACACCTTC

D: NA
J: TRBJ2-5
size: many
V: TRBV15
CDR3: CATSRDGGTQETQYF
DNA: TGTGCCACCAGCAGAGATGGAGGGACTCAAGAGACCCAGTACTTC

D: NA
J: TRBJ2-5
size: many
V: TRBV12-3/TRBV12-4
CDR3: CASRSDGVQETQYF
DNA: TGTGCCAGCAGGTCGGACGGAGTACAAGAGACCCAGTACTTC

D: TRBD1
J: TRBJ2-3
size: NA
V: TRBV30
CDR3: CAWGKGQGSFGTDTQYF
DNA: TGTGCCTGGGGGAAGGGACAGGGATCTTTCGGCACAGATACGCAGTATTTT

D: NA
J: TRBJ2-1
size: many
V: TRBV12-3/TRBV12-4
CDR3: CASSSLWTYNEQFF
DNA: TGTGCCAGCAGCTCGTTGTGGACCTACAATGAGCAGTTCTTC

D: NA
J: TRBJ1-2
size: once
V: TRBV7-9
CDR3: CASGPDRDVGYTF
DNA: TGTGCCAGCGGCCCGGACCGAGATGTTGGCTACACCTTC

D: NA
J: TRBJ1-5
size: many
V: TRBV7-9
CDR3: CASSASGAGQNQPQHF
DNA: TGTGCCAGCAGCGCAAGCGGGGCAGGCCAGAATCAGCCCCAGCATTTT

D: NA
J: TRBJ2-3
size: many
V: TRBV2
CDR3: CASGTIFGTDTQYF
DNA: TGTGCCAGCGGTACCATCTTCGGGACAGATACGCAGTATTTT

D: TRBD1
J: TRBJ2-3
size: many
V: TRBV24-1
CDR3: CATSDPTGSHTQYF
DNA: TGTGCCACCAGTGATCCGACAGGGTCTCATACGCAGTATTTT

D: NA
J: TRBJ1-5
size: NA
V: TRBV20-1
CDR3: CSARRTLSPYSNQPQHF
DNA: TGCAGTGCTAGGAGGACTTTATCGCCTTATAGCAATCAGCCCCAGCATTTT

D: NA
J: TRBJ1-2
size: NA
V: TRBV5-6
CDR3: CASSFRPPRATNYGYTF
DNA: TGTGCCAGCAGCTTTCGTCCCCCAAGAGCAACTAACTATGGCTACACCTTC

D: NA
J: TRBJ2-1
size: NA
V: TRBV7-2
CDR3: CASSLAVAGYEQFF
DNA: TGTGCCAGCAGCTTAGCGGTGGCAGGGTATGAGCAGTTCTTC

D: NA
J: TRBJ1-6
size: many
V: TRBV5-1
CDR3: CASSYLFRGADNSPLHF
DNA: TGCGCCAGCAGCTACCTTTTCCGGGGGGCTGATAATTCACCCCTCCACTTT

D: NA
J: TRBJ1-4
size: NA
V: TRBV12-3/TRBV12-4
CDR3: CASSQGVGEKLFF
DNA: TGTGCCAGCAGTCAAGGGGTGGGTGAAAAACTGTTTTTT

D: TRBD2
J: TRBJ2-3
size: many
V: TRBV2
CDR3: CASSGAGGGANTQYF
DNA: TGTGCCAGCAGTGGTGCCGGCGGGGGGGCGAATACGCAGTATTTT